This TCR beta chain is from a study of blood T cells in healthy people across ages. The authors ran a second PCR of roughly 6 to 12 cycles using a sample-barcoded 5' primer and a J-beta primer mix. MiXCR was run by TCRdb on the 5' RACE reads, yielding one entry per CDR3 protein. Of fewer than 1,200,000 distinct CDR3 sequences in the sample, roughly a quarter were seen once. The CDR3 has 15 residues. Germline CDR1 is SQVTM and CDR2 is ANQGSEA. V was cut by 6 bases and J by 1 base, with 17 bases left in between. The same data also went into a second study, on T cells of mothers and their children. That paper states: Samples were obtained from a few healthy Caucasian mothers and their six children.

The genes are TRBV29-1 and TRBJ2-3; D perhaps matches TRBD1 (6 bases). The source of this sequence is a girl aged 2 to 10 in good health. The material sequenced was blood. Here the CDR3 DNA reads TGCAGCGTGAGTCCAACAGGGTCTGGCACAGATACGCAGTATTTT. Translated, it gives CSVSPTGSGTDTQYF.